This entry lists 10 T cell receptor beta chains sequenced from one sample in a study of radiotherapy plus CTLA-4 blockade in lung cancer. The repertoire was sequenced with immunoSEQ multiplex PCR; TCRdb's copy has only in-frame clones and lacks some. This sample yields about 45,000 clones, of which around 63% are seen a single time; roughly 18% belongs to the top ten. The input for sequencing was peripheral blood, taken from a patient treated with radiotherapy plus ipilimumab. The source is a human donor with non-small cell lung cancer who had a partial response to radiotherapy plus ipilimumab.

This clone was seen a few times. The chain has TRBV6-4 and TRBJ2-3; maybe TRBD2 (5 bases). The CDR3 runs 17 residues. In germline, CDR1 is MRHNA, CDR2 SNTAGT. The V and J ends lost 4 bases and 2 bases respectively, with 19 bases between them. The CDR3 region has the DNA TGTGCCAGCAGTGGAAGGGTCGCTAGCAGCTACACAGATACGCAGTATTTT. This codes for CASSGRVASSYTDTQYF.

The CDR3 here is CASSQDQAGGLETQYF. The CDR3 region has the DNA TGCGCCAGCAGCCAAGATCAAGCGGGGGGGCTCGAGACCCAGTACTTC. This chain connects TRBV4-1 to TRBJ2-5; 10 bases are a match to TRBD2. V trimming: 0 bases; J trimming: 5 bases; junction bases outside the gene matches: 6. The germline gives CDR1 MGHRA, CDR2 YSYEKL. The CDR3 loop spans 16 amino acids.

This clone showed up just a few times. This rearrangement joins TRBV9 to TRBJ2-1; the match to TRBD1 covers 8 bases. Per the germline V gene, CDR1 is SGDLS and CDR2 is YYNGEE. The length of the CDR3 is 14 residues. V gave up 4 bases and J gave up 8 bases; unmatched junction bases: 8. The CDR3 DNA reads TGTGCCAGCAGCCCAACAGGGGGGCTGTATGAGCAGTTCTTC. Translation gives CASSPTGGLYEQFF.

The chain recombines TRBV9 with TRBJ2-7; 8 nucleotides align to TRBD2. This CDR3 spans 12 amino acids. V shed 1 base and J 12 bases; nucleotides not matched to a gene: 6. Germline values: CDR1 SGDLS, CDR2 YYNGEE. The CDR3 DNA follows: TGTGCCAGCAGCGTACGGGAGGGACCGCTGTACTTC. This encodes CASSVREGPLYF.

This clone was detected only a few times. This rearrangement joins TRBV6-5 to TRBJ2-1; weak D call: TRBD1 (5 bases). Trimming left V 7 bases short and J 8 bases short, with 21 bases between. CDR1 is MNHEY, CDR2 SVGAGI, per germline. The CDR3 loop spans 15 amino acids. This chain's CDR3 is CASNNRQGGEDEQFF. CDR3 in DNA: TGTGCCAGCAACAATCGGCAGGGCGGAGAAGATGAGCAGTTCTTC.

This clone was counted a few times. The CDR3 spells CAWSVKRNTEAFF. The CDR3 nucleotides are TGTGCCTGGAGTGTCAAGAGGAACACTGAAGCTTTCTTT. The chain combines TRBV30 with TRBJ1-1, with D hard to call. The length of the CDR3 is 13 residues. Germline CDR1 and CDR2: GTSNPN and SVGIG (reference sequence). Trimming left V 0 bases short and J 1 base short, with 6 bases between.

V usage is TRBV10-1 and J usage is TRBJ2-1, with D perhaps matching TRBD2 (6 bases). This CDR3 comprises 12 residues. From germline, CDR1 is WNHNN and CDR2 SYGVQD (reference sequence). Trimming cost V 5 bases and J 13 bases, with 15 bases left between them. The CDR3 DNA follows: TGCGCCAGCAGTCAAGCGGGCGGTAACCAGTTCTTC. Its translation: CASSQAGGNQFF.

This clone was detected only a few times. The J gene is TRBJ2-2, the V gene TRBV5-4; D perhaps matches TRBD2 (5 bases). CDR3 length equals 13 residues. Germline CDR1 and CDR2: SGHNT and YYREEE (reference sequence). V lost 0 bases, J lost 5 bases, and 5 bases lay in between. The CDR3 loop reads CASSLVATGELFF. The CDR3 DNA reads TGTGCCAGCAGCTTGGTAGCGACCGGGGAGCTGTTTTTT.

V is TRBV5-1 and J is TRBJ2-3; D possibly corresponds to TRBD2 (5 bases). V dropped 0 bases and J dropped 2 bases, with 10 bases sitting between them. The CDR3 sequence is 15 residues long. CDR1 is SGHRS and CDR2 is YFSETQ in the germline V gene. The CDR3 DNA reads as TGCGCCAGCAGCTTGGGGGAGCGGAACACAGATACGCAGTATTTT. It is translated as CASSLGERNTDTQYF. The whole variable domain, remainder taken from reference TRBV5-1 and TRBJ2-3, is KAGVTQTPRYLIKTRGQQVTLSCSPISGHRSVSWYQQTPGQGLQFLFEYFSETQRNKGNFPGRFSGRQFSNSRSEMNVSTLELGDSALYLCASSLGERNTDTQYFGPGTRLTVL.

J is TRBJ1-4 and V is TRBV4-1, with 8 nucleotides matching TRBD1. Looked up from germline, CDR1 is MGHRA and CDR2 is YSYEKL. This CDR3 region has 15 residues. Trimming took 4 bases from V and 2 from J; bases not matched to a gene: 3. CDR3 amino acids: CASSLGDRTNEKLFF. For the CDR3, the DNA is TGCGCCAGCAGCCTCGGGGACAGGACTAATGAAAAACTGTTTTTT.